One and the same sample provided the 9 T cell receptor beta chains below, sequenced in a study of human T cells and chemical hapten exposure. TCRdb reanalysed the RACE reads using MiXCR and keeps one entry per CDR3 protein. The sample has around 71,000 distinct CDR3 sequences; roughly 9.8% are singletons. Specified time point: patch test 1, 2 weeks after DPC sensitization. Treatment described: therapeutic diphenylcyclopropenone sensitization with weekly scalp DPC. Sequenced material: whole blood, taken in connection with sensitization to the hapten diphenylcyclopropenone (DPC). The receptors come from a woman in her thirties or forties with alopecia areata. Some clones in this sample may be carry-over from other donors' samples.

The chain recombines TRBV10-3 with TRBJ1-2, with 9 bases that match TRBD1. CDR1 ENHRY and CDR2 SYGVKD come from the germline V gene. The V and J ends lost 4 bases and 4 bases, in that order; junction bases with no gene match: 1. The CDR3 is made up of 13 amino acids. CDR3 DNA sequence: TGTGCCATCAGTGCGGACAGGGGCTATGGCTACACCTTC. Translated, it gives CAISADRGYGYTF.

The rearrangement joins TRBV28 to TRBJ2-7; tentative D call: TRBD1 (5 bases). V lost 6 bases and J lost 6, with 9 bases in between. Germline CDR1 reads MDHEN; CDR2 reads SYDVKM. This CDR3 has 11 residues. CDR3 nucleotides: TGTGCCAGCAGCTCACAGGTCGAGCAGTACTTC. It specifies CASSSQVEQYF.

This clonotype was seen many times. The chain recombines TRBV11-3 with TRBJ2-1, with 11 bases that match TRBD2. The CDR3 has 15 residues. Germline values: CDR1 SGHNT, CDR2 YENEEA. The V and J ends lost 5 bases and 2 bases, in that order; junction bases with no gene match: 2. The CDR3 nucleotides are TGTGCCAGCAGCGTGACTAGCGGGGCCTACAATGAGCAGTTCTTC. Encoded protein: CASSVTSGAYNEQFF.

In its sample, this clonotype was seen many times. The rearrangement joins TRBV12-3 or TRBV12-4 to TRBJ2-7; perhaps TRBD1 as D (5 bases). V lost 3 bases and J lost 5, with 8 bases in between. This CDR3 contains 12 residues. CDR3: CASSFGRDEQYF. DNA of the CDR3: TGTGCCAGCAGTTTCGGCAGGGACGAGCAGTACTTC.

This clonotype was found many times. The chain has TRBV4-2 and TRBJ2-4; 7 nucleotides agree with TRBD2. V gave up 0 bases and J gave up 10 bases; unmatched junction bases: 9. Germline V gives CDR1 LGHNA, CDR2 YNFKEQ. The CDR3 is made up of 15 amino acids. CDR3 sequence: CASSQDRDYRVIQYF. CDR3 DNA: TGTGCCAGCAGCCAAGATCGGGACTATCGTGTGATTCAGTACTTC.

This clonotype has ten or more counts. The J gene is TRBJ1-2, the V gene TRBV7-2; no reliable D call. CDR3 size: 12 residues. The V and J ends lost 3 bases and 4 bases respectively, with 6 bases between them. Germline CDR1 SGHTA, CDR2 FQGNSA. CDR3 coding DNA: TGTGCCAGCAGCTTGGTTACCTATGGCTACACCTTC. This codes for CASSLVTYGYTF. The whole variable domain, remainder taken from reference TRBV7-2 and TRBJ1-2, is GAGVSQSPSNKVTEKGKDVELRCDPISGHTALYWYRQSLGQGLEFLIYFQGNSAPDKSGLPSDRFSAERTGGSVSTLTIQRTQQEDSAVYLCASSLVTYGYTFGSGTRLTVV.

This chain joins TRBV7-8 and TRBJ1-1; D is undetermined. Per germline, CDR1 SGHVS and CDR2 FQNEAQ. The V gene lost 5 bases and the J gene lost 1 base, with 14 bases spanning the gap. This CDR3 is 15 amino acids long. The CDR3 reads CASSRYSAPNTEAFF. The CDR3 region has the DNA TGTGCCAGCAGCCGGTACAGCGCTCCGAACACTGAAGCTTTCTTT.

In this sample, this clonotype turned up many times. For the CDR3, the DNA is TGTGCCGCCGGGACCACGAGCTCCTACGAGCAGTACTTC. This gives the protein CAAGTTSSYEQYF. This sequence joins TRBV10-3 and TRBJ2-7; D may be TRBD1 or TRBD2 (5 bases each). The germline V gene has CDR1 ENHRY and CDR2 SYGVKD. Trimming removed 11 bases from V and 0 bases from J, with 14 bases in between. The CDR3 spans 13 residues.

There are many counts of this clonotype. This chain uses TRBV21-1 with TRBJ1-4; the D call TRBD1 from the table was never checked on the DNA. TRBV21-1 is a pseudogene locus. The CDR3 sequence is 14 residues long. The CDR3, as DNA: TGTGCCAGCAGCAAGAAGACAGATAATGAAAAACTGTTTTTT. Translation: CASSKKTDNEKLFF.